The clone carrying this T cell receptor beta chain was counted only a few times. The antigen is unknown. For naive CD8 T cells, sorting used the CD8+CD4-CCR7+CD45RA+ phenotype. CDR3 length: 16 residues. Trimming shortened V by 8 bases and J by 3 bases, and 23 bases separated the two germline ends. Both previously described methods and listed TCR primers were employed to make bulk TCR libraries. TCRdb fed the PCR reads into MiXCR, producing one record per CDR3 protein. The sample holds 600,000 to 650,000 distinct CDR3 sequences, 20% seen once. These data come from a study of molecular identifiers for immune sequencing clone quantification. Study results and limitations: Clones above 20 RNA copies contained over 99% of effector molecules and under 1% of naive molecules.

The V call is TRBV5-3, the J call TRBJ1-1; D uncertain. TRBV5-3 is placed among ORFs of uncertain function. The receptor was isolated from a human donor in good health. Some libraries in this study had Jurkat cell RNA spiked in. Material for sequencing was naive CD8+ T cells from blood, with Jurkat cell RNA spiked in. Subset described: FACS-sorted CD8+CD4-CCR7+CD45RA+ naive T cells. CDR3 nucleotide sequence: TGTGCCAGCAGCCACCCGTGGGAGGGTCAGGACACTGAAGCTTTCTTT. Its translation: CASSHPWEGQDTEAFF.